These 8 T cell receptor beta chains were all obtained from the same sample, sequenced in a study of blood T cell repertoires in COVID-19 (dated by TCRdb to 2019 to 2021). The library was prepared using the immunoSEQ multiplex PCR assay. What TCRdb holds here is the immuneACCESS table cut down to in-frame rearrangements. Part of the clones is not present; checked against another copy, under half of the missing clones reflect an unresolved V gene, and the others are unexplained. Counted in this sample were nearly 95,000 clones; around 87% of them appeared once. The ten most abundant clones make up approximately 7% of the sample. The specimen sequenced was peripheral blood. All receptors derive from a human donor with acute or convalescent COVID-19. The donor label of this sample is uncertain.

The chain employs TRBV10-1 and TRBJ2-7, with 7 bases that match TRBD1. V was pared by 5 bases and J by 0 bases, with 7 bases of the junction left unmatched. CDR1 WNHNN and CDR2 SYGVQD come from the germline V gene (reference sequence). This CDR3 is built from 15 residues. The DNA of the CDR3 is TGCGCCAGCAGTTCCGGGACAGCGAACTCCTACGAGCAGTACTTC. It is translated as CASSSGTANSYEQYF.

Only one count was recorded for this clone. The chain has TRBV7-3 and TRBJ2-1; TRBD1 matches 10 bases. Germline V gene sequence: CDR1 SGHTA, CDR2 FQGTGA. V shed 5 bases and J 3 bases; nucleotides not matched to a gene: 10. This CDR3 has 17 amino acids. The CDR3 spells CASSPTGTGAIYNEQFF. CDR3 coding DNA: TGTGCCAGCAGCCCAACCGGGACAGGGGCGATCTACAATGAGCAGTTCTTC.

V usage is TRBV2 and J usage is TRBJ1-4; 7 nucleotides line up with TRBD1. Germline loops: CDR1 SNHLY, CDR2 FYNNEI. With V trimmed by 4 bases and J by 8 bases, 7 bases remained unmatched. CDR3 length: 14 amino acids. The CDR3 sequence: CASSVQGEREKLFF. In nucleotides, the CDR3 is TGTGCCAGCAGTGTTCAGGGGGAAAGGGAAAAACTGTTTTTT.

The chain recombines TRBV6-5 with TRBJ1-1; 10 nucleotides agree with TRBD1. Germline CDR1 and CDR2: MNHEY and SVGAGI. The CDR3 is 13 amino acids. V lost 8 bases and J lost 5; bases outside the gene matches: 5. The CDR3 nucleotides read TGTGCCAGCGGGACAGGGGATGGTACTGAAGCTTTCTTT. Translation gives CASGTGDGTEAFF.

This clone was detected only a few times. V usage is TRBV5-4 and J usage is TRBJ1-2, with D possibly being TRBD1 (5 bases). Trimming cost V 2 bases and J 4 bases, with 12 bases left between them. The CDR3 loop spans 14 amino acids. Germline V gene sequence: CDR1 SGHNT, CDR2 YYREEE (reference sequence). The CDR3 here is CASSFGGLAYGYTF. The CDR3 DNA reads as TGTGCCAGCAGCTTCGGGGGTTTAGCCTATGGCTACACCTTC.

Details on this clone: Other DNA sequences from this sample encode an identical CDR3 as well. CDR3: CASSPDRGNSPLHF. In DNA form, the CDR3 reads TGTGCCAGCAGCCCTGACAGGGGTAATTCACCCCTCCACTTT. The gene calls are TRBV27 and TRBJ1-6, with 8 bases identical to TRBD1. CDR3 length equals 14 residues. The germline V gene has CDR1 MNHEY and CDR2 SMNVEV (reference sequence). V dropped 6 bases and J dropped 6; count of bases not matched to a gene: 4.

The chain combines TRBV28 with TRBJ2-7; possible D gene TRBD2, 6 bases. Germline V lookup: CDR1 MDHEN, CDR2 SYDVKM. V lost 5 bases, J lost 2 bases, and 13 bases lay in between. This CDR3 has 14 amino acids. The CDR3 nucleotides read TGTGCCAGCAGTCTCCCGGGGGTGACCTACGAGCAGTACTTC. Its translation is CASSLPGVTYEQYF. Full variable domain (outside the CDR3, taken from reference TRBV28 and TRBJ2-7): DVKVTQSSRYLVKRTGEKVFLECVQDMDHENMFWYRQDPGLGLRLIYFSYDVKMKEKGDIPEGYSVSREKKERFSLILESASTNQTSMYLCASSLPGVTYEQYFGPGTRLTVT.

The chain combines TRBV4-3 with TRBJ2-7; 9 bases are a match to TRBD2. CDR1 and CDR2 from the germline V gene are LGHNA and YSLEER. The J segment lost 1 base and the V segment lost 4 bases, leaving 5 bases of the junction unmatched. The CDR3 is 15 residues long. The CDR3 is CASSRLAGTSYEQYF. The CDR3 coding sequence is TGCGCCAGCAGCCGCCTAGCGGGGACTTCCTACGAGCAGTACTTC.